A single sample gave rise to the 30 T cell receptor beta chains below, sequenced in a study of T cell responses to AZD1222 COVID-19 vaccine. TCRdb keeps only in-frame clones here, not all; method: immunoSEQ multiplex PCR. The sample records around 100,000 clones, 80% to 95% being singletons. The sample consisted of peripheral blood, taken on day 0 of AZD1222 vaccination. These receptors were obtained from an adult in good health.

The chain couples TRBV5-5 to TRBJ2-1; 14 bases agree with TRBD2. The CDR3 is made up of 17 amino acids. Germline V gene lookup returns CDR1 SGHKS and CDR2 YYEKEE (reference sequence). V was pared by 4 bases and J by 4 bases, with 7 bases of the junction left unmatched. This CDR3 is CASSGYWTSGGYNEQFF. Written as DNA, the CDR3 is TGTGCCAGCAGCGGATACTGGACTAGCGGGGGGTACAATGAGCAGTTCTTC.

The rearrangement links TRBV6-5 to TRBJ2-1; D is unclear. Germline values: CDR1 MNHEY, CDR2 SVGAGI. V was clipped by 4 bases and J by 8 bases, with 18 bases between them. This CDR3 comprises 15 residues. DNA for the CDR3: TGTGCCAGCAGTTCCCGAGAGGCCCCAACACATGAGCAGTTCTTC. Residues: CASSSREAPTHEQFF.

Written as DNA, the CDR3 is TGTGCCAGCAGCGTAGGACAGGCCCTAGGGACAGATACGCAGTATTTT. Its protein product is CASSVGQALGTDTQYF. The chain is built from TRBV9 and TRBJ2-3, with D possibly being TRBD1 (6 bases). Trimming removed 0 bases from V and 3 bases from J, with 14 bases in between. Germline CDR1 is SGDLS and CDR2 is YYNGEE. The CDR3 spans 16 residues.

The chain carries TRBV20-1 and TRBJ1-2; D gene unclear. The CDR3 has 11 amino acids. Trimming took 6 bases from V and 8 from J, leaving 13 bases between them. CDR1 and CDR2 from the germline V gene are DFQATT and SNEGSKA (reference sequence). The CDR3 DNA reads as TGCAGTGCCCAGGACCCGCCGGGCTACACCTTC. It encodes CSAQDPPGYTF.

The chain uses TRBV27 and TRBJ1-5; 8 nucleotides align to TRBD1. This CDR3 comprises 13 residues. Germline lookup yields CDR1 MNHEY and CDR2 SMNVEV (reference sequence). Trimming removed 6 bases from V and 7 bases from J; junction bases left unmatched: 5. CDR3 DNA: TGTGCCAGCAGCCTGACAGGGGACCAGCCCCAGCATTTT. It encodes CASSLTGDQPQHF.

This clone has just one count. This sequence joins TRBV28 and TRBJ1-6, with D unclear. V gave up 2 bases and J gave up 0 bases, with 8 bases separating them. Germline V gives CDR1 MDHEN, CDR2 SYDVKM. This CDR3 contains 16 residues. CDR3 bases: TGTGCCAGCAGTTTACTAAAGAGCTCCTATAATTCACCCCTCCACTTT. The encoded protein is CASSLLKSSYNSPLHF. Full variable domain (outside the CDR3, taken from reference TRBV28 and TRBJ1-6): DVKVTQSSRYLVKRTGEKVFLECVQDMDHENMFWYRQDPGLGLRLIYFSYDVKMKEKGDIPEGYSVSREKKERFSLILESASTNQTSMYLCASSLLKSSYNSPLHFGNGTRLTVT.

The chain has TRBV7-9 and TRBJ1-1, with D perhaps TRBD1 (6 bases). CDR1 is SEHNR, CDR2 FQNEAQ, per germline (reference sequence). The CDR3 consists of 12 residues. Trimming took off 5 bases at V and 7 bases at J, with 11 bases between the two ends. The CDR3 spells CASSNQGIEAFF. CDR3 nucleotide sequence: TGTGCCAGCAGCAACCAGGGGATTGAAGCTTTCTTT.

The chain combines TRBV5-1 with TRBJ2-7, with D possibly matching TRBD1 (6 bases). V lost 1 base and J lost 5, with 16 bases in between. The CDR3 is 15 amino acids. Germline V gene data show CDR1 as SGHRS and CDR2 as YFSETQ. Here the CDR3 reads CASSLRQVWSDEQYF. The CDR3 DNA reads as TGCGCCAGCAGCTTGCGACAGGTATGGTCCGACGAGCAGTACTTC.

This CDR3 reads CASSYRAGYEQYF. CDR3 bases: TGTGCCAGCAGTTACAGGGCAGGCTACGAGCAGTACTTC. The rearrangement links TRBV6-5 to TRBJ2-7; D is unresolved. Per the germline V gene, CDR1 is MNHEY and CDR2 is SVGAGI. CDR3 length: 13 residues. Trimming stripped 2 bases from V and 3 bases from J, with 8 bases between.

This clone has only one observation. J is TRBJ2-3 and V is TRBV3-1 (or the pseudogene TRBV3-2); 7 positions match TRBD2. Germline assignment: CDR1 LGHDT and CDR2 YNNKEL (reference sequence). V was pared by 3 bases and J by 6 bases, with 6 bases of the junction left unmatched. The CDR3 runs to 14 residues. CDR3 DNA: TGTGCCAGCAGCCACGTCGGGAGGTCTGATACGCAGTATTTT. Amino acids: CASSHVGRSDTQYF.

The V and J genes are TRBV9 and TRBJ1-2; 7 bases are shared with TRBD1. The ends lost 0 bases at V and 3 bases at J; junction bases unmatched: 8. CDR1 is SGDLS, CDR2 YYNGEE, per germline. The CDR3 runs to 16 residues. The CDR3 nucleotides are TGTGCCAGCAGCGTAGGGGGACAGAGAACGGACTATGGCTACACCTTC. Translating gives CASSVGGQRTDYGYTF. Full variable domain (missing parts from reference TRBV9 and TRBJ1-2): DSGVTQTPKHLITATGQRVTLRCSPRSGDLSVYWYQQSLDQGLQFLIQYYNGEERAKGNILERFSAQQFPDLHSELNLSSLELGDSALYFCASSVGGQRTDYGYTFGSGTRLTVV.

J is TRBJ1-4 and V is TRBV19; no firm D call. Trimming cost V 7 bases and J 0 bases, with 15 bases left between them. This CDR3 is built from 16 residues. CDR1 and CDR2 from the germline V gene are LNHDA and SQIVND (reference sequence). The CDR3 DNA reads as TGTGCCAGTATGGGGTCTGCTATTGCAACTAATGAAAAACTGTTTTTT. Translation: CASMGSAIATNEKLFF.

The chain links TRBV10-3 to TRBJ2-3; D might be TRBD2 (5 bases). The germline gives CDR1 ENHRY, CDR2 SYGVKD. V was pared by 6 bases and J by 0 bases, with 10 bases between. The length of the CDR3 is 14 residues. This chain's CDR3 is CAIRDSSSTDTQYF. CDR3 DNA sequence: TGTGCCATCAGGGACTCCTCTAGCACAGATACGCAGTATTTT.

The rearrangement links TRBV10-3 to TRBJ1-4; D perhaps matches TRBD1 (6 bases). Trimming removed 10 bases at V and 8 bases at J, with 17 bases between. This CDR3 contains 13 residues. The germline V gene has CDR1 ENHRY and CDR2 SYGVKD. CDR3 DNA sequence: TGTGCCACAGCAGCCGGTCAGGGGGAAAAACTGTTTTTT. Translated: CATAAGQGEKLFF.

This sequence joins TRBV28 and TRBJ1-5, with D maybe TRBD1 (6 bases). Trimming removed 5 bases at V and 0 bases at J, with 11 bases between. The CDR3 has 15 residues. Germline V CDR1 and CDR2: MDHEN, SYDVKM. The CDR3 region is CASSLHRVSNQPQHF. The CDR3 coding sequence is TGTGCCAGCAGTCTACACAGGGTTAGCAATCAGCCCCAGCATTTT.

The rearrangement uses TRBV7-9 and TRBJ2-7, with D perhaps TRBD2 (5 bases). Germline V CDR1 and CDR2: SEHNR, FQNEAQ (reference sequence). With 5 bases removed from V and 3 bases from J, the gap between germline ends came to 14 bases. The length of the CDR3 is 14 residues. The CDR3 loop is CASSPDWKLYEQYF. CDR3 coding DNA: TGTGCCAGCAGCCCGGACTGGAAACTCTACGAGCAGTACTTC.

The V gene is TRBV7-3, the J gene TRBJ2-1; TRBD2 aligns across 7 bases. The CDR3 contains 19 residues. Germline V gene sequence: CDR1 SGHTA, CDR2 FQGTGA. Trimming took 5 bases from V and 3 from J; bases not matched to a gene: 19. The CDR3: CASSPGGGRSNQVYNEQFF. The CDR3 bases are TGTGCCAGCAGCCCGGGAGGTGGTAGGTCTAACCAAGTCTACAATGAGCAGTTCTTC.

The V gene is TRBV3-1 (or the pseudogene TRBV3-2), the J gene TRBJ1-5; D uncertain. Trimming removed 2 bases from V and 1 base from J, with 0 bases in between. CDR1 and CDR2 from the germline V gene are LGHDT and YNNKEL (reference sequence). This CDR3 is built from 12 residues. CDR3 protein: CASSQSNQPQHF. The DNA of the CDR3 is TGTGCCAGCAGCCAAAGCAATCAGCCCCAGCATTTT.

The chain combines TRBV19 with TRBJ1-5; a possible D gene is TRBD1 (6 bases). Trimming cost V 6 bases and J 3 bases, with 18 bases left between them. Germline V gene data show CDR1 as LNHDA and CDR2 as SQIVND (reference sequence). There are 16 residues in the CDR3. The CDR3 DNA reads as TGTGCCAGTAGGGGGGCAGGACCCCTCGACAATCAGCCCCAGCATTTT. Translating it yields CASRGAGPLDNQPQHF.

The chain has TRBV28 and TRBJ1-4; tentative D call: TRBD1 (6 bases). CDR3 length equals 14 residues. Germline V gene lookup returns CDR1 MDHEN and CDR2 SYDVKM. V dropped 7 bases and J dropped 8 bases, with 17 bases sitting between them. The CDR3 sequence: CASTARARGEKLFF. CDR3 nucleotide sequence: TGTGCCAGCACCGCTCGGGCTAGGGGGGAAAAACTGTTTTTT.

The chain is built from TRBV7-9 and TRBJ1-6, with D perhaps TRBD1 (5 bases). V shed 5 bases and J shed 10 bases, with 18 bases lying between them. Germline CDR1 and CDR2: SEHNR and FQNEAQ (reference sequence). This CDR3 region has 15 residues. The CDR3 nucleotides are TGTGCCAGCAGCCCCAGGTCGCAGGGAGGGTCACCCCTCCACTTT. This translates into CASSPRSQGGSPLHF.

V is TRBV9 and J is TRBJ2-1; no firm D call. The V and J ends lost 0 bases and 8 bases respectively, with 15 bases between them. CDR1 and CDR2 (germline): SGDLS, YYNGEE. This CDR3 is built from 15 residues. Here the CDR3 DNA reads TGTGCCAGCAGCGTAGCTACCGTGGAAGGGTATGAGCAGTTCTTC. Amino acid sequence: CASSVATVEGYEQFF.

V is TRBV5-6 and J is TRBJ2-1; the D is unclear. This CDR3 is 14 amino acids long. Germline V gives CDR1 SGHDT, CDR2 YYEEEE. V was clipped by 1 base and J by 5 bases, with 10 bases between them. CDR3 in DNA: TGTGCCAGCAGCTTGTACGGAAGCCACAATGAGCAGTTCTTC. Translation: CASSLYGSHNEQFF.

V and J are TRBV30 and TRBJ2-4; 9 positions agree with TRBD1. Trimming at V came to 5 bases and at J to 7 bases, leaving 6 bases not matched to a gene. The CDR3 is made up of 13 amino acids. The germline CDR1 and CDR2 sequences are GTSNPN and SVGIG (reference sequence). The CDR3 protein is CAWAGTGRNIQYF. CDR3 nucleotide sequence: TGTGCCTGGGCCGGGACAGGGCGGAACATTCAGTACTTC. Complete variable domain (other parts from reference TRBV30 and TRBJ2-4): SQTIHQWPATLVQPVGSPLSLECTVEGTSNPNLYWYRQAAGRGLQLLFYSVGIGQISSEVPQNLSASRPQDRQFILSSKKLLLSDSGFYLCAWAGTGRNIQYFGAGTRLSVL.

The J gene is TRBJ1-4, the V gene TRBV19; 7 nucleotides align to TRBD1. The CDR3 is 15 amino acids. The J segment lost 0 bases and the V segment lost 3 bases, leaving 1 base of the junction unmatched. Germline values: CDR1 LNHDA, CDR2 SQIVND (reference sequence). The CDR3 spells CASSIGQATNEKLFF. The CDR3 nucleotides read TGTGCCAGTAGTATTGGACAGGCAACTAATGAAAAACTGTTTTTT.

The rearrangement uses TRBV6-6 and TRBJ1-5; D remains ambiguous. Germline loops: CDR1 MNHNY, CDR2 SVGAGI (reference sequence). The CDR3 loop spans 14 amino acids. V lost 2 bases to trimming and J lost 4 bases, with 9 bases between them. Written as DNA, the CDR3 is TGTGCCAGCAGTTACGGGCAGGAGAATCAGCCCCAGCATTTT. Translated, it gives CASSYGQENQPQHF.

The rearrangement links TRBV6-4 to TRBJ2-1, with 10 bases aligning to TRBD1. The CDR3 spans 14 residues. V lost 4 bases, J lost 6 bases, and 3 bases stayed unmatched. CDR1 and CDR2 (germline): MRHNA, SNTAGT. The CDR3 sequence: CASSAGQGSNEQFF. CDR3 nucleotides: TGTGCCAGCAGTGCGGGACAGGGGTCCAATGAGCAGTTCTTC.

In the case of this clone: Other nucleotide sequences from this sample produce the same CDR3. The CDR3 reads CASRPGQNSYEQYF. DNA of the CDR3: TGTGCCAGTAGGCCGGGACAAAACTCCTACGAGCAGTACTTC. The gene calls are TRBV19 and TRBJ2-7, with D perhaps TRBD1 (6 bases). The CDR3 sequence is 14 residues long. V lost 6 bases to trimming and J lost 0 bases, with 12 bases between them. From germline, CDR1 is LNHDA and CDR2 SQIVND (reference sequence).

The chain is built from TRBV7-9 and TRBJ2-2; D is unresolved. Trimming cost V 1 base and J 6 bases, with 3 bases left between them. Germline lookup yields CDR1 SEHNR and CDR2 FQNEAQ (reference sequence). This CDR3 spans 12 amino acids. CDR3 residues: CASSLEAGELFF. CDR3 nucleotide sequence: TGTGCCAGCAGCTTAGAAGCCGGGGAGCTGTTTTTT. The variable domain in full, completed from reference TRBV7-9 and TRBJ2-2, reads DTGVSQNPRHKITKRGQNVTFRCDPISEHNRLYWYRQTLGQGPEFLTYFQNEAQLEKSRLLSDRFSAERPKGSFSTLEIQRTEQGDSAMYLCASSLEAGELFFGEGSRLTVL.

The genes are TRBV19 and TRBJ2-5; weak D call: TRBD1 (6 bases). Per the germline V gene, CDR1 is LNHDA and CDR2 is SQIVND (reference sequence). Trimming stripped 5 bases from V and 2 bases from J, with 9 bases between. CDR3 length: 13 residues. CDR3: CASSPDSQETQYF. The CDR3 DNA reads as TGTGCCAGTAGTCCGGACAGTCAAGAGACCCAGTACTTC.